The 20 T cell receptor beta chains below come from one sample, sequenced in a study of blood T cell repertoires in COVID-19. Profiling relied on immunoSEQ multiplex PCR, and the TCRdb table lists in-frame clones only, not all of them. The data contain about 110,000 clones, 75% to 90% of them seen just once; the ten biggest clones take up less than 15%. The sequenced sample consisted of peripheral blood. Every receptor here comes from a human donor in a cohort sampled during active COVID-19.

This chain uses TRBV12-5 with TRBJ1-1, with TRBD1 matching 8 bases. CDR1 and CDR2 (germline): LGHNT, FRNRAP. The CDR3 has 16 residues. After removal of 1 base from V and 1 base from J, the junction contained 5 bases not matched to a gene. This CDR3 reads CASGLARTGKNTEAFF. As DNA, the CDR3 is TGTGCTAGTGGTTTGGCCCGGACAGGGAAGAACACTGAAGCTTTCTTT.

CDR3 in amino acids: CASSPRTGGNSGNTIYF. The CDR3 region has the DNA TGTGCCAGCAGCCCAAGGACAGGGGGAAACTCTGGAAACACCATATATTTT. This chain uses TRBV7-2 with TRBJ1-3, with 10 nucleotides matching TRBD1. The CDR3 is 17 residues long. Germline CDR1 and CDR2: SGHTA and FQGNSA. V lost 5 bases and J lost 0; bases outside the gene matches: 7.

The chain has TRBV7-2 and TRBJ1-5, with a tentative D call TRBD1 (5 bases). The germline gives CDR1 SGHTA, CDR2 FQGNSA. V lost 5 bases to trimming and J lost 4 bases, with 12 bases between them. The CDR3 is made up of 14 amino acids. The CDR3 region has the DNA TGTGCCAGCAGCCTCGGAGGGGAAAATCAGCCCCAGCATTTT. This translates into CASSLGGENQPQHF. Variable domain in full (rest from reference TRBV7-2 and TRBJ1-5): GAGVSQSPSNKVTEKGKDVELRCDPISGHTALYWYRQSLGQGLEFLIYFQGNSAPDKSGLPSDRFSAERTGGSVSTLTIQRTQQEDSAVYLCASSLGGENQPQHFGDGTRLSIL.

The chain employs TRBV6-5 and TRBJ2-7, with 8 bases lining up with TRBD1. The CDR3 contains 15 residues. Unmatched junction bases numbered 4, after V lost 0 bases and J lost 3 bases. Per the germline V gene, CDR1 is MNHEY and CDR2 is SVGAGI. This CDR3 reads CASSYSGRGRYEQYF. The CDR3, as DNA: TGTGCCAGCAGTTACTCGGGCAGGGGGCGCTACGAGCAGTACTTC.

The V call is TRBV4-3, the J call TRBJ2-3, with a possible D match to TRBD2 (6 bases). The V end was cut by 0 bases, the J end by 2 bases, with 12 bases between. The CDR3 totals 16 residues. Germline V gene lookup returns CDR1 LGHNA and CDR2 YSLEER. The CDR3 DNA sequence: TGCGCCAGCAGCCAAGATTCCGCGGGATTCACAGATACGCAGTATTTT. This sequence encodes CASSQDSAGFTDTQYF.

This clone appeared a single time. The chain recombines TRBV7-2 with TRBJ2-1; D is perhaps TRBD1 (5 bases). The CDR3 is 13 residues long. Germline V CDR1 and CDR2: SGHTA, FQGNSA. Trimming shortened V by 5 bases and J by 7 bases, and 12 bases separated the two germline ends. For the CDR3, the DNA is TGTGCCAGCAGCCAAGGGGTGTGGAATGAGCAGTTCTTC. Amino acids: CASSQGVWNEQFF.

The chain has TRBV3-1 (or the pseudogene TRBV3-2) and TRBJ1-1; 9 nucleotides agree with TRBD1. Germline CDR1 LGHDT, CDR2 YNNKEL (reference sequence). The CDR3 is 14 residues long. The J segment lost 4 bases and the V segment lost 10 bases, leaving 10 bases of the junction unmatched. This CDR3 is CATTIGTGITEAFF. The CDR3 coding sequence is TGTGCCACTACAATAGGGACAGGGATCACTGAAGCTTTCTTT.

The genes are TRBV6-5 and TRBJ1-1; TRBD1 agrees at 7 bases. From germline, CDR1 is MNHEY and CDR2 SVGAGI. The CDR3 sequence is 14 residues long. With 5 bases clipped from V and 6 bases from J, the junction kept 9 bases outside the gene matches. The CDR3 here is CASSKPDRVSEAFF. CDR3 DNA: TGTGCCAGCAGTAAGCCAGACAGGGTTTCTGAAGCTTTCTTT.

This rearrangement joins TRBV11-1 to TRBJ1-2; D gene unclear. Trimming cost V 5 bases and J 2 bases, with 18 bases left between them. In germline, CDR1 is SGHAT, CDR2 FQDESV (reference sequence). The CDR3 is 16 residues long. Here the CDR3 reads CASSVGVWGENYGYTF. The CDR3 coding sequence is TGTGCCAGCAGCGTCGGGGTCTGGGGTGAGAACTATGGCTACACCTTC.

The V call is TRBV14, the J call TRBJ2-3; perhaps TRBD2 as D (5 bases). Trimming shortened V by 4 bases and J by 5 bases, and 10 bases separated the two germline ends. Germline V gene sequence: CDR1 SGHDN, CDR2 FVKESK. This CDR3 is 13 amino acids long. CDR3 DNA: TGTGCCAGCAGCCCTCTAGGGAGAGATACGCAGTATTTT. Amino acids: CASSPLGRDTQYF.

The chain links TRBV30 to TRBJ1-1, with 12 bases fitting TRBD1. This CDR3 is built from 16 residues. V shed 0 bases and J 5 bases; nucleotides not matched to a gene: 7. Germline V CDR1 and CDR2: GTSNPN, SVGIG (reference sequence). CDR3 loop: CAWSVWDRGPVTEAFF. The CDR3 DNA reads as TGTGCCTGGAGTGTCTGGGACAGGGGGCCGGTTACTGAAGCTTTCTTT.

V gene TRBV15 combines with J gene TRBJ2-6; the D is unclear. The CDR3 is made up of 15 amino acids. V was trimmed by 4 bases and J by 0 bases, leaving 7 bases between them. Germline CDR1 LNHNV, CDR2 YYDKDF (reference sequence). Here the CDR3 DNA reads TGTGCCACCAGCAATGTCCTCTCTGGGGCCAACGTCCTGACTTTC. It yields the protein CATSNVLSGANVLTF.

The gene calls are TRBV19 and TRBJ1-1; no clear D gene. Germline lookup yields CDR1 LNHDA and CDR2 SQIVND (reference sequence). The CDR3 has 12 residues. Trimming cost V 10 bases and J 7 bases, with 16 bases left between them. CDR3 bases: TGTGCCACTAAGACTGACGGGGATGAAGCTTTCTTT. Translated: CATKTDGDEAFF.

This chain connects TRBV10-3 to TRBJ1-2; 8 bases match TRBD1. This CDR3 is 14 amino acids long. V trimming: 5 bases; J trimming: 5 bases; junction bases outside the gene matches: 7. Germline V gene sequence: CDR1 ENHRY, CDR2 SYGVKD. Here the CDR3 DNA reads TGTGCCATCAGTACTCGACAGGGGAGGTATGGCTACACCTTC. Protein product: CAISTRQGRYGYTF.

This chain uses TRBV12-3 or TRBV12-4 with TRBJ1-2, with no clear D. Trimming pared 3 bases from V and 3 bases from J, leaving 5 bases between. The CDR3 totals 12 residues. The CDR3: CASSLADYGYTF. The CDR3 region has the DNA TGTGCCAGCAGTTTGGCAGACTATGGCTACACCTTC.

The chain combines TRBV27 with TRBJ1-5; D ambiguous. CDR3 length equals 15 residues. With 1 base removed from V and 0 bases from J, the gap between germline ends came to 7 bases. Germline V lookup: CDR1 MNHEY, CDR2 SMNVEV (reference sequence). Here the CDR3 DNA reads TGTGCCAGCAGTTTATACAGAAATAGCAATCAGCCCCAGCATTTT. The encoded protein is CASSLYRNSNQPQHF.

The gene calls are TRBV30 and TRBJ2-7, with 10 bases lining up with TRBD1. This CDR3 region has 14 residues. With 3 bases clipped from V and 3 bases from J, the junction kept 5 bases outside the gene matches. Germline CDR1 is GTSNPN and CDR2 is SVGIG (reference sequence). CDR3 sequence reads: CAWSAGTGVYEQYF. The CDR3 nucleotides are TGTGCCTGGAGCGCCGGGACAGGGGTCTACGAGCAGTACTTC.

A single count supports this clone. This chain joins TRBV4-3 and TRBJ2-1, with D possibly matching TRBD1 (6 bases). Germline CDR1 LGHNA, CDR2 YSLEER. The CDR3 runs to 15 residues. The V end was cut by 0 bases, the J end by 3 bases, with 9 bases between. DNA for the CDR3: TGCGCCAGCAGCCAAGATCAGACAGGCTACAATGAGCAGTTCTTC. This codes for CASSQDQTGYNEQFF.

The chain carries TRBV6-6 and TRBJ1-3; D is ambiguous. V shed 2 bases and J shed 0 bases, with 11 bases lying between them. The germline gives CDR1 MNHNY, CDR2 SVGAGI (reference sequence). The CDR3 runs to 16 residues. The CDR3: CASSYLDTTSGNTIYF. CDR3 DNA: TGTGCCAGCAGTTACCTCGACACGACCTCTGGAAACACCATATATTTT.

The rearrangement links TRBV19 to TRBJ2-5; 9 nucleotides line up with TRBD2. CDR3 size: 14 residues. V lost 8 bases, J lost 4 bases, and 8 bases stayed unmatched. Per the germline V gene, CDR1 is LNHDA and CDR2 is SQIVND (reference sequence). CDR3 loop: CASGSGGPGETQYF. CDR3 coding DNA: TGTGCCAGTGGTAGCGGGGGACCCGGAGAGACCCAGTACTTC.